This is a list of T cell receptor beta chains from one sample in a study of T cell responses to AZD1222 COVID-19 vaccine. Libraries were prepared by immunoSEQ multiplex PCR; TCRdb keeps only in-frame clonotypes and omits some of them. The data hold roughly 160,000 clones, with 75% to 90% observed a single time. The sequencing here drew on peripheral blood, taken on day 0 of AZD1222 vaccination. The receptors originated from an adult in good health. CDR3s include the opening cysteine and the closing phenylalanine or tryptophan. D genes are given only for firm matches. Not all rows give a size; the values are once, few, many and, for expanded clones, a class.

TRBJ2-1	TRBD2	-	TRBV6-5	CASSPASGGLNEQFF	TGTGCCAGCAGTCCGGCTAGCGGGGGGTTAAATGAGCAGTTCTTC
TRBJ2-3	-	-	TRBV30	CAWSVSPRSTDTQYF	TGTGCCTGGAGTGTGTCCCCCCGTAGCACAGATACGCAGTATTTT
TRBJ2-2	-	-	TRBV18	CASSTTAGNTGELFF	TGTGCCAGCTCAACGACTGCGGGGAACACCGGGGAGCTGTTTTTT
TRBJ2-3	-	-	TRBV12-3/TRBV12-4	CASSLSGYTQYF	TGTGCCAGCAGTTTGTCGGGCTACACGCAGTATTTT
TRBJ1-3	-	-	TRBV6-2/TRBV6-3	CASSSLEVGRVWEAGNTIYF	TGTGCCAGCAGTTCCCTCGAAGTTGGACGAGTCTGGGAGGCTGGAAACACCATATATTTT
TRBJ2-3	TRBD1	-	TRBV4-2	CASSRQGSTDTQYF	TGTGCCAGCAGCCGACAGGGGTCCACAGATACGCAGTATTTT
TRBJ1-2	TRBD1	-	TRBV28	CASSGTGSYGYTF	TGTGCCAGCAGTGGGACAGGGAGCTATGGCTACACCTTC
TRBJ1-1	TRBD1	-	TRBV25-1	CASSYGQGTEAFF	TGTGCCAGCAGTTACGGACAGGGTACTGAAGCTTTCTTT
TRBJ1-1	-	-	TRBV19	CASSIGVVSTEAFF	TGTGCCAGTAGTATCGGGGTTGTGAGCACTGAAGCTTTCTTT
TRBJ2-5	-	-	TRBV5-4	CASSLSVQETQYF	TGTGCCAGCAGCTTGTCAGTTCAAGAGACCCAGTACTTC
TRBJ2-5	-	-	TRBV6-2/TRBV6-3	CASSYSGSQETQYF	TGTGCCAGCAGTTACTCAGGGAGCCAAGAGACCCAGTACTTC
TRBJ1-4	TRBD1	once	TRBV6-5	CASSYSGTGASNSIF	TGTGCCAGCAGTTACTCCGGGACAGGGGCTTCCAACTCGATTTTT
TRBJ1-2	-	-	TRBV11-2	CASSSPRQKIYGYTF	TGTGCCAGCAGCTCCCCTAGACAGAAAATTTATGGCTACACCTTC
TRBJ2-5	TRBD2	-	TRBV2	CASSSMSGGGETQYF	TGTGCCAGCAGCTCCATGTCGGGGGGAGGGGAGACCCAGTACTTC
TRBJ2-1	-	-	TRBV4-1	CASSQDRGLEQFF	TGCGCCAGCAGCCAAGATAGGGGACTTGAGCAGTTCTTC
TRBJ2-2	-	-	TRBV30	CAWSYPIWQGTGELFF	TGTGCCTGGAGTTACCCCATTTGGCAGGGAACCGGGGAGCTGTTTTTT
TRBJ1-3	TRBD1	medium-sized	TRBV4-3	CASSQDTGGAGNTIYF	TGCGCCAGCAGCCAAGATACAGGGGGAGCTGGAAACACCATATATTTT
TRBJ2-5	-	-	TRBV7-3	CASSPSGGQETQYF	TGTGCCAGCAGCCCCTCTGGAGGGCAAGAGACCCAGTACTTC
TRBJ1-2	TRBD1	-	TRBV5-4	CASSTGQGGGYTF	TGTGCCAGCAGCACGGGACAGGGAGGAGGCTACACCTTC
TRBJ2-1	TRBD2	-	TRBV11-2	CASSSFPLAGGRDEQFF	TGTGCCAGCAGCTCCTTCCCTCTAGCGGGGGGGCGCGATGAGCAGTTCTTC
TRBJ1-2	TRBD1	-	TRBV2	CASSPGTGIGYTF	TGTGCCAGCAGTCCCGGGACAGGGATCGGCTACACCTTC
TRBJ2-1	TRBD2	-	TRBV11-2	CASSSHRVAGDNEQFF	TGTGCCAGCAGCAGTCATCGGGTAGCGGGGGACAATGAGCAGTTCTTC
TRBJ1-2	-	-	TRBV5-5	CASSLKGVNYGYTF	TGTGCCAGCAGCTTGAAAGGGGTCAACTATGGCTACACCTTC
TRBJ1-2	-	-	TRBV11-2	CASSLSKEAGYTF	TGTGCCAGCAGCCTCAGTAAGGAGGCTGGCTACACCTTC
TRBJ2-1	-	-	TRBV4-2	CASSQEGGSYNEQFF	TGTGCCAGCAGCCAAGAGGGGGGCTCCTACAATGAGCAGTTCTTC
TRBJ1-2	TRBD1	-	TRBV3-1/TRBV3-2	CASSTWDRVDGYTF	TGTGCCAGCAGCACCTGGGACAGGGTTGATGGCTACACCTTC
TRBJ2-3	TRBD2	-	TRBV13	CASSFSGGGTDTQYF	TGTGCCAGCAGCTTTAGCGGGGGGGGCACAGATACGCAGTATTTT
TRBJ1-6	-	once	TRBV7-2	CASSPRTDSPLHF	TGTGCCAGCAGCCCCCGGACAGATTCACCCCTCCACTTT
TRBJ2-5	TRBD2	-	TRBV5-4	CASSPWGGETQYF	TGTGCCAGCAGCCCCTGGGGGGGGGAGACCCAGTACTTC
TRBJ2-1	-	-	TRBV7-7	CASSDGLYNEQFF	TGTGCTAGCAGCGATGGACTATACAATGAGCAGTTCTTC
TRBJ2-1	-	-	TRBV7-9	CASSLSARDEQFF	TGTGCCAGCAGCTTATCTGCGAGGGATGAGCAGTTCTTC
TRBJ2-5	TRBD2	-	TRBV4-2	CASSQERGGAETQYF	TGTGCCAGCAGCCAAGAACGCGGGGGGGCCGAGACCCAGTACTTC
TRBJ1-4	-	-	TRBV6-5	CASSYTTTNEKLFF	TGTGCCAGCAGTTATACCACAACTAATGAAAAACTGTTTTTT
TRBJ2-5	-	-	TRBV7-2	CASSSSTSLRETQYF	TGTGCCAGCAGCTCCTCAACTAGCTTGCGAGAGACCCAGTACTTC
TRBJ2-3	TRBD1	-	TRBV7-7	CASSLGTVSTDTQYF	TGTGCTAGCAGCCTCGGGACAGTATCCACAGATACGCAGTATTTT
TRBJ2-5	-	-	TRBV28	CASRLNGGQETQYF	TGTGCCAGCAGGCTTAATGGGGGTCAGGAGACCCAGTACTTC
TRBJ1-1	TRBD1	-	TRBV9	CASSPQGASFTEAFF	TGTGCCAGCAGCCCACAGGGGGCGAGTTTCACTGAAGCTTTCTTT
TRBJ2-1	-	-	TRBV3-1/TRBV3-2	CASSQDPASSDEQFF	TGTGCCAGCAGCCAAGATCCAGCTTCTAGCGATGAGCAGTTCTTC